This TCR beta chain was sequenced during a study of T-cell memory formation after mild COVID-19. Study in general: TCR clusters largely stayed donor specific.

MiXCR was run by TCRdb on the 5' RACE reads, yielding one entry per CDR3 protein. This sample has about 560,000 distinct CDR3 sequences; roughly 18% occur once, and the top ten carry around 12%. This clonotype was detected many times. Material: PBMCs or a T cell subset sorted from them (not recorded which). The TCR comes from an adult woman who had mild COVID-19 (a few samples of this study predate the infection). Cell type and time point are not known.

This CDR3 is CASSYLKDTDTQYF. CDR3 in DNA: TGTGCCAGCAGTTACCTAAAAGACACAGATACGCAGTATTTT. The chain combines TRBV6-5 with TRBJ2-3; no clear D. This CDR3 is built from 14 residues. The V end was cut by 2 bases, the J end by 2 bases, with 8 bases between. The germline gives CDR1 MNHEY, CDR2 SVGAGI.